This is a list of T cell receptor beta chains from one sample in a study of blood T cell repertoires in COVID-19. Data came from immunoSEQ multiplex PCR; TCRdb stores just in-frame clones and leaves some out. This table holds about 200,000 clones, 84% found once. Source material: peripheral blood. The receptors shown here come from a human donor in a cohort sampled during active COVID-19. Each CDR3 is given with its conserved first and last residue. Clone size is shown for a subset of rows, as once, few, many or a class of expanded clone.

clone_size	j_call	v_call	cdr3_aa
-	TRBJ1-4	TRBV7-9	CASSSGQVATNEKLFF
-	TRBJ2-3	TRBV10-3	CAISEPGQGIDTQYF
-	TRBJ1-2	TRBV7-9	CASSPQTGGDYGYTF
once	TRBJ1-2	TRBV5-4	CASSVMLPGYGYTF
-	TRBJ1-4	TRBV13	CASSSRVAGQGGEKLFF
-	TRBJ2-2	TRBV19	CASSTDRVSFVGELFF
-	TRBJ1-1	TRBV10-1	CASRNLKRKTEAFF
-	TRBJ2-1	TRBV7-9	CASSPRGGRAPLNEQFF
-	TRBJ1-1	TRBV5-1	CASGLTGGHTEAFF
-	TRBJ2-2	TRBV7-9	CASSNSFTGTSGKDTGELFF
-	TRBJ2-2	TRBV3-1/TRBV3-2	CASSRTSGGGGELFF
-	TRBJ2-7	TRBV3-1/TRBV3-2	CASSHYSRTRRDEQYF
-	TRBJ1-2	TRBV11-1	CASRDRGSGSGYTF
-	TRBJ2-7	TRBV7-9	CASSLTGSSYEQYF
-	TRBJ2-5	TRBV2	CASSRQGMGYQETQYF
-	TRBJ2-5	TRBV5-6	CASSRGHSGGETQYF
-	TRBJ2-7	TRBV30	CACASGTYEQYF
once	TRBJ2-2	TRBV5-4	CASNRQGAGELFF